The TCR beta chain under discussion was sequenced for a study of PD-L1 blockade in urothelial cancer. Produced via immunoSEQ multiplex PCR; TCRdb's table is partial and in-frame only. Of tens of thousands of clones listed, about 80% were seen once; the top ten hold approximately 3.5%. Trimming removed 3 bases from V and 0 bases from J, with 14 bases in between. CDR3 length equals 16 residues. The germline V gene encodes CDR1 SGDLS and CDR2 YYNGEE. Source: PBMCs, taken around atezolizumab (anti-PD-L1) treatment. The J gene is TRBJ2-3, the V gene TRBV9, with D possibly matching TRBD1 (6 bases). The clonotype originates from a man in his 70s with urothelial cancer. The CDR3 DNA reads as TGTGCCAGCAGCGCGAGACAGGCGACAAGCACAGATACGCAGTATTTT. Protein product: CASSARQATSTDTQYF.